The 32 T cell receptor beta chains in this list originate from one sample, sequenced in a study of shared clonotypes between healthy human individuals. The table came from immunoSEQ multiplex PCR; TCRdb's copy has only in-frame clones and leaves some out. The table includes some 2,100,000 clones, approximately 94% detected once. Material for sequencing was naive CD4+ T cells sorted from blood. Subset described: CD45RA+ positively selected. Every receptor here comes from a man in his late teens or twenties in good health.

This chain joins TRBV9 and TRBJ2-2; 7 nucleotides align to TRBD1. Germline V CDR1 and CDR2: SGDLS, YYNGEE. V shed 4 bases, J shed 5 bases, and the junction held 8 bases outside the gene matches. The CDR3 has 15 residues. The CDR3: CASSLRTGVTGELFF. The CDR3 bases are TGTGCCAGCAGCCTCCGGACAGGAGTTACCGGGGAGCTGTTTTTT.

V and J are TRBV28 and TRBJ2-3; TRBD1 agrees at 9 bases. The germline V gene encodes CDR1 MDHEN and CDR2 SYDVKM. The CDR3 is 15 residues long. V lost 4 bases, J lost 1 base, and 3 bases stayed unmatched. The CDR3 DNA follows: TGTGCCAGCAGTTCACAGGGGGCGGGCACAGATACGCAGTATTTT. It is translated as CASSSQGAGTDTQYF.

The J gene is TRBJ2-7, the V gene TRBV18; TRBD1 agrees at 8 bases. Germline assignment: CDR1 KGHSH and CDR2 LQKENI. V was pared by 0 bases and J by 4 bases, with 5 bases of the junction left unmatched. The CDR3 runs to 15 residues. Written as DNA, the CDR3 is TGTGCCAGCTCACCACCGAACAGGGGGGCATACGAGCAGTACTTC. This gives the protein CASSPPNRGAYEQYF.

Concerning this clone: The same CDR3 arises from other DNA sequences in this sample as well. V and J are TRBV30 and TRBJ2-5; 9 positions match TRBD1. V was pared by 1 base and J by 5 bases, with 8 bases of the junction left unmatched. Per germline, CDR1 GTSNPN and CDR2 SVGIG (reference sequence). The CDR3 runs to 15 residues. CDR3 region: CAWSAGTGRGETQYF. CDR3 sequence (DNA): TGTGCCTGGAGTGCGGGGACAGGGAGAGGGGAGACCCAGTACTTC.

This rearrangement joins TRBV2 to TRBJ1-3, with a possible D match to TRBD1 (5 bases). The CDR3 is 15 amino acids. Trimming removed 7 bases at V and 2 bases at J, with 15 bases between. The germline V gene has CDR1 SNHLY and CDR2 FYNNEI. CDR3 residues: CASKLEGNAGNTIYF. The CDR3, as DNA: TGTGCCAGCAAATTGGAGGGGAATGCTGGAAACACCATATATTTT.

The CDR3 DNA sequence: TGTGCCAGCTCACTCGAAACTAGTTTGGCGGGATCCTACGAGCAGTACTTC. Translated: CASSLETSLAGSYEQYF. The V and J genes are TRBV18 and TRBJ2-7; maybe TRBD2 (6 bases). V gave up 4 bases and J gave up 1 base, with 20 bases separating them. CDR1 is KGHSH, CDR2 LQKENI, per germline. The CDR3 totals 17 residues.

The chain employs TRBV10-3 and TRBJ2-1, with TRBD2 identical over 8 bases. The V gene end was trimmed by 0 bases and the J gene end by 9 bases; junction bases not matched to a gene: 7. The CDR3 runs to 15 residues. The germline CDR1 and CDR2 sequences are ENHRY and SYGVKD. CDR3 sequence (DNA): TGTGCCATCAGTGAGTCGGGGACTAGTATTATTGAGCAGTTCTTC. It codes for CAISESGTSIIEQFF.

This chain joins TRBV18 and TRBJ2-5, with D uncertain. The CDR3 sequence is 16 residues long. The germline V and J ends were trimmed by 0 bases and 1 base, with 12 bases remaining between them. Germline V lookup: CDR1 KGHSH, CDR2 LQKENI. CDR3 in DNA: TGTGCCAGCTCACCACCGTCTGGCAGTCCCCAAGAGACCCAGTACTTC. It encodes CASSPPSGSPQETQYF.

V and J are TRBV10-2 and TRBJ1-1, with unresolved D. V lost 10 bases and J lost 4, with 25 bases in between. CDR1 is WSHSY and CDR2 is SAAADI in the germline V gene. The CDR3 extends over 16 amino acids. CDR3 in amino acids: CATSMGRWGDGTEAFF. CDR3 bases: TGCGCCACATCTATGGGCAGATGGGGAGATGGCACTGAAGCTTTCTTT.

The genes are TRBV7-8 and TRBJ1-1; D perhaps matches TRBD1 (6 bases). Trimming cost V 5 bases and J 0 bases, with 10 bases left between them. The CDR3 extends over 14 amino acids. The germline V gene has CDR1 SGHVS and CDR2 FQNEAQ. CDR3 coding DNA: TGTGCCAGCAGCAACAGGGTCATGAACACTGAAGCTTTCTTT. Protein product: CASSNRVMNTEAFF.

The V call is TRBV6-1, the J call TRBJ1-4; 9 bases match TRBD1. The trim removed 6 bases at V and 8 bases at J, leaving 7 bases unmatched. This CDR3 has 14 residues. Germline-derived CDR1 and CDR2 are MNHNS and SASEGT. DNA for the CDR3: TGTGCCAGCAGGGGACAGGGAGAGAGAGAAAAACTGTTTTTT. It encodes CASRGQGEREKLFF.

About this clone: At the DNA level, this CDR3 is encoded by other sequences in the same sample as well. V usage is TRBV10-3 and J usage is TRBJ1-2; D is uncertain. V lost 3 bases, J lost 3 bases, and 8 bases lay in between. CDR1 ENHRY and CDR2 SYGVKD come from the germline V gene. CDR3 length equals 13 residues. The CDR3 is CAISEDGYYGYTF. In nucleotides, the CDR3 is TGTGCCATCAGTGAAGACGGATACTATGGCTACACCTTC.

V gene TRBV9 combines with J gene TRBJ1-1, with D perhaps TRBD1 (6 bases). The CDR3 loop spans 14 amino acids. Trimming left V 4 bases short and J 5 bases short, with 15 bases between. Per germline, CDR1 SGDLS and CDR2 YYNGEE. In DNA form, the CDR3 reads TGTGCCAGCAGCAGGGGAGGGGGTGAGACTGAAGCTTTCTTT. It yields the protein CASSRGGGETEAFF.

A single count supports this clone. The chain couples TRBV6-4 to TRBJ1-1, with a tentative D call TRBD1 (5 bases). Germline CDR1 is MRHNA and CDR2 is SNTAGT. V was clipped by 7 bases and J by 12 bases, with 15 bases between them. The CDR3 spans 11 residues. The CDR3 is CASTPGSVSFF. The CDR3 bases are TGTGCCAGCACTCCAGGGTCTGTCTCTTTCTTT.

The chain combines TRBV6-5 with TRBJ1-2; no reliable D call. Germline lookup yields CDR1 MNHEY and CDR2 SVGAGI. V lost 6 bases, J lost 7 bases, and 15 bases lay in between. This CDR3 is built from 13 residues. The CDR3 sequence: CASRPSGTGGYTF. The CDR3 nucleotides are TGTGCCAGCAGGCCCTCAGGAACGGGTGGCTACACCTTC.

The chain has TRBV30 and TRBJ2-7; TRBD1 agrees at 7 bases. Germline CDR1 reads GTSNPN; CDR2 reads SVGIG (reference sequence). This CDR3 is 13 amino acids long. Trimming cost V 4 bases and J 4 bases; bases outside gene matches: 7. The CDR3 region has the DNA TGTGCCTGGAAGGTAGGGGGCCGGTACGAGCAGTACTTC. Residues: CAWKVGGRYEQYF. Full variable domain (remainder filled in from reference TRBV30 and TRBJ2-7): SQTIHQWPATLVQPVGSPLSLECTVEGTSNPNLYWYRQAAGRGLQLLFYSVGIGQISSEVPQNLSASRPQDRQFILSSKKLLLSDSGFYLCAWKVGGRYEQYFGPGTRLTVT.

The chain employs TRBV30 and TRBJ2-5, with D possibly being TRBD1 or TRBD2 (6 bases each). The germline V and J ends were trimmed by 0 bases and 5 bases, with 13 bases remaining between them. The CDR3 has 14 amino acids. The germline V gene has CDR1 GTSNPN and CDR2 SVGIG (reference sequence). The CDR3 is CAWSVGGPGETQYF. CDR3 in DNA: TGTGCCTGGAGTGTAGGGGGGCCTGGTGAGACCCAGTACTTC.

The J gene is TRBJ1-1, the V gene TRBV5-1, with TRBD1 as a possible D gene (5 bases). This CDR3 is 16 amino acids long. From germline, CDR1 is SGHRS and CDR2 YFSETQ. Trimming cost V 0 bases and J 6 bases, with 18 bases left between them. CDR3: CASSLEFAGFSAEAFF. CDR3 coding DNA: TGCGCCAGCAGCTTGGAGTTTGCAGGGTTCAGCGCTGAAGCTTTCTTT.

The sample holds one count of this clone. V gene TRBV11-2 combines with J gene TRBJ2-7, with D tentatively TRBD1 (6 bases). Germline V gene sequence: CDR1 SGHAT, CDR2 FQNNGV. V gave up 4 bases and J gave up 3 bases, with 13 bases separating them. This CDR3 has 14 residues. The CDR3 loop reads CASSSPRGSYEQYF. CDR3 coding DNA: TGTGCCAGCAGCTCCCCCAGGGGTAGCTACGAGCAGTACTTC.

This chain connects TRBV7-9 to TRBJ1-1; the D gene is possibly TRBD1 (6 bases). Germline loops: CDR1 SEHNR, CDR2 FQNEAQ (reference sequence). The germline V and J ends were trimmed by 3 bases and 4 bases, with 12 bases remaining between them. This CDR3 has 14 residues. The CDR3 DNA is TGTGCCAGCAGCTTTCAAAAGGGGGTCACTGAAGCTTTCTTT. Translated: CASSFQKGVTEAFF.

The chain is built from TRBV28 and TRBJ1-1; D ambiguous. Between the trimmed V and J ends, which lost 8 bases and 0 bases, there was a span of 10 bases. From germline, CDR1 is MDHEN and CDR2 SYDVKM. The CDR3 totals 13 residues. In nucleotides, the CDR3 is TGTGCCAGCTGCACTTTAATGAACACTGAAGCTTTCTTT. It encodes CASCTLMNTEAFF.

The chain uses TRBV5-4 and TRBJ2-5; D call uncertain. Germline V gene data show CDR1 as SGHNT and CDR2 as YYREEE (reference sequence). V was shortened by 0 bases and J by 4 bases, with 7 bases between the two germline ends. The CDR3 sequence is 13 residues long. For the CDR3, the DNA is TGTGCCAGCAGCTTGGGGCAGGCAGAGACCCAGTACTTC. Protein product: CASSLGQAETQYF.

J is TRBJ2-1 and V is TRBV2, with 12 bases lining up with TRBD2. Losses at the gene ends were 7 bases for V and 1 base for J; bases not matched to a gene: 5. This CDR3 is 16 amino acids long. Germline V lookup: CDR1 SNHLY, CDR2 FYNNEI. CDR3 in DNA: TGTGCCAGCACCCCGACTAGCGGGAGTTCCTACAATGAGCAGTTCTTC. Translated: CASTPTSGSSYNEQFF.

The CDR3 DNA reads TGCGCCAGCATAGACTATGGGAATGAGCAGTTCTTC. Its translation is CASIDYGNEQFF. The chain couples TRBV5-1 to TRBJ2-1; possible D gene TRBD2, 5 bases. The germline V gene has CDR1 SGHRS and CDR2 YFSETQ. V was shortened by 6 bases and J by 7 bases, with 11 bases between the two germline ends. The CDR3 is made up of 12 amino acids. Combining the CDR3 with reference TRBV5-1 and TRBJ2-1 gives the whole variable domain KAGVTQTPRYLIKTRGQQVTLSCSPISGHRSVSWYQQTPGQGLQFLFEYFSETQRNKGNFPGRFSGRQFSNSRSEMNVSTLELGDSALYLCASIDYGNEQFFGPGTRLTVL.

The CDR3 region is CASSFSGSETQYF. As DNA, the CDR3 is TGCGCCAGCAGTTTTAGCGGGAGTGAGACCCAGTACTTC. This chain joins TRBV10-2 and TRBJ2-5, with 9 bases identical to TRBD2. This CDR3 is built from 13 residues. From germline, CDR1 is WSHSY and CDR2 SAAADI. Germline trimming cut 5 bases from V and 5 bases from J; bases unmatched to any gene: 3.

The CDR3 loop is CASSLQQLRETQYF. For the CDR3, the DNA is TGCGCCAGCAGCTTGCAACAGCTCAGGGAGACCCAGTACTTC. The chain carries TRBV5-1 and TRBJ2-5; unclear D gene. The germline V and J ends were trimmed by 1 base and 5 bases, with 12 bases remaining between them. Germline CDR1 reads SGHRS; CDR2 reads YFSETQ. The CDR3 runs 14 residues.

This clone was recorded once. The rearrangement joins TRBV4-3 to TRBJ1-5; 11 bases line up with TRBD1. V was clipped by 0 bases and J by 5 bases; unmatched bases: 6. The germline V gene has CDR1 LGHNA and CDR2 YSLEER. The CDR3 extends over 17 amino acids. CDR3 sequence: CASSQDFGQGAYQPQHF. The CDR3 region has the DNA TGCGCCAGCAGCCAAGATTTTGGACAGGGGGCTTATCAGCCCCAGCATTTT.

This chain joins TRBV12-5 and TRBJ2-7; a possible D gene is TRBD2 (5 bases). The CDR3 is made up of 18 amino acids. CDR1 and CDR2 (germline): LGHNT, FRNRAP. Trimming shortened V by 5 bases and J by 2 bases, and 25 bases separated the two germline ends. CDR3 bases: TGTGCTAGTGGTCCTCGATTAGGTCCGGGCATGGGAGCCTACGAGCAGTACTTC. Translated, it gives CASGPRLGPGMGAYEQYF. Complete variable domain (other parts from reference TRBV12-5 and TRBJ2-7): DARVTQTPRHKVTEMGQEVTMRCQPILGHNTVFWYRQTMMQGLELLAYFRNRAPLDDSGMPKDRFSAEMPDATLATLKIQPSEPRDSAVYFCASGPRLGPGMGAYEQYFGPGTRLTVT.

The CDR3 reads CASSGTRAEAFF. CDR3 coding DNA: TGTGCCAGCAGCGGGACACGGGCTGAAGCTTTCTTT. The chain is built from TRBV11-2 and TRBJ1-1; D is possibly TRBD1 (6 bases). The CDR3 totals 12 residues. Trimming removed 5 bases at V and 6 bases at J, with 10 bases between. Germline CDR1 reads SGHAT; CDR2 reads FQNNGV.

In regard to this clone: Additional DNA sequences in this sample encode the identical CDR3. V gene TRBV27 combines with J gene TRBJ2-7; 7 bases align to TRBD1. The CDR3 is 15 residues long. Unmatched junction bases numbered 2, after V lost 0 bases and J lost 0 bases. CDR1 MNHEY and CDR2 SMNVEV come from the germline V gene (reference sequence). DNA of the CDR3: TGTGCCAGCAGTTTATCAGGGGGCTCCTCCTACGAGCAGTACTTC. Translated: CASSLSGGSSYEQYF.

The chain couples TRBV15 to TRBJ2-1; 12 nucleotides line up with TRBD2. The length of the CDR3 is 17 residues. V lost 0 bases, J lost 9 bases, and 9 bases stayed unmatched. CDR1 and CDR2 from the germline V gene are LNHNV and YYDKDF (reference sequence). The chain's CDR3 is CATSRDGGASGRGEQFF. The CDR3 nucleotides are TGTGCCACCAGCAGAGATGGCGGGGCTAGCGGGAGGGGTGAGCAGTTCTTC.

This chain connects TRBV14 to TRBJ2-2; TRBD1 is a possible D gene (6 bases). The germline V and J ends were trimmed by 3 bases and 1 base, with 15 bases remaining between them. This CDR3 spans 17 amino acids. In germline, CDR1 is SGHDN, CDR2 FVKESK. CDR3 in amino acids: CASSQSDRSLNTGELFF. As DNA, the CDR3 is TGTGCCAGCAGCCAGTCAGACAGGTCTCTGAACACCGGGGAGCTGTTTTTT.